This T cell receptor (beta chain) was identified during a study of blood T cells in healthy people across ages. Study results and limitations: A strong correlation was found between TCR beta diversity and the percentage of naive T cells.

Donation came from healthy Caucasian individuals in Russia who were aged about 6 to 95. This CDR3 contains 15 residues. Germline lookup yields CDR1 DFQATT and CDR2 SNEGSKA (reference sequence). The J segment lost 6 bases and the V segment lost 6 bases, leaving 11 bases of the junction unmatched. About this clonotype itself: Its antigen is not identified.

The use of a sample-barcoded 5' primer and a J-beta primer mix characterized a second PCR of roughly 7 to 11 cycles. A single record per CDR3 protein comes from TCRdb applying MiXCR to the 5' RACE reads. The table has around 620,000 distinct CDR3 sequences, approximately 25% seen once. Sequenced: blood. The rearrangement uses TRBV20-1 and TRBJ2-2, with 9 bases that match TRBD1. This sequence originates from a woman in her 70s in good health. The CDR3 coding sequence is TGCAGTGCGAGACCGGGACAGGGAGAGTCCGGGGAGCTGTTTTTT. Residues: CSARPGQGESGELFF.